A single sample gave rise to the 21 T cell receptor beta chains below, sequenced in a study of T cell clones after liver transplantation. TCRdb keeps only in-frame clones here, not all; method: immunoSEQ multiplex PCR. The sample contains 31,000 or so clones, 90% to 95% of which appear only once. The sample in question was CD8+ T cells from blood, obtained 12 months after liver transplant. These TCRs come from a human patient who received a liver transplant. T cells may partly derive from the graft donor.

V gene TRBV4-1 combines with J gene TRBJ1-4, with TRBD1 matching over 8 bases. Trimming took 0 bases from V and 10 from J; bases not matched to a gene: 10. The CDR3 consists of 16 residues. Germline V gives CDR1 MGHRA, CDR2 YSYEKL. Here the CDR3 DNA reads TGCGCCAGCAGCCAAGATCTATACGGACAGGGCGGAAAACTGTTTTTT. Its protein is CASSQDLYGQGGKLFF.

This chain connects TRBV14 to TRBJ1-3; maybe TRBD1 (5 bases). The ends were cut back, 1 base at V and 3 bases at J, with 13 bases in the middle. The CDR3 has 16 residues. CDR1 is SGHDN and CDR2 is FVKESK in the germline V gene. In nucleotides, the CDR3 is TGTGCCAGCAGCCAAGTGTGGGTAGGGGTTGGAAACACCATATATTTT. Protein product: CASSQVWVGVGNTIYF.

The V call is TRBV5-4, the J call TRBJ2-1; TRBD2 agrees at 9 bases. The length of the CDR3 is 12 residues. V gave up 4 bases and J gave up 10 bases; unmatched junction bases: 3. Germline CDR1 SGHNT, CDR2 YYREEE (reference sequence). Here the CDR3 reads CASSGSGREQFF. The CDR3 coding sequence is TGTGCCAGCAGCGGTAGCGGGAGAGAGCAGTTCTTC.

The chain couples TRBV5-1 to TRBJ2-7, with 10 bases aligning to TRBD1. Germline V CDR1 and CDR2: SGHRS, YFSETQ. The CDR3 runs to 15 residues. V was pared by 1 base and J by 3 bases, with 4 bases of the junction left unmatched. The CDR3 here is CASSLRGQGDYEQYF. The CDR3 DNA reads TGCGCCAGCAGCTTGCGAGGACAGGGGGACTACGAGCAGTACTTC. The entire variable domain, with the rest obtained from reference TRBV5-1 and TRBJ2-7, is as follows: KAGVTQTPRYLIKTRGQQVTLSCSPISGHRSVSWYQQTPGQGLQFLFEYFSETQRNKGNFPGRFSGRQFSNSRSEMNVSTLELGDSALYLCASSLRGQGDYEQYFGPGTRLTVT.

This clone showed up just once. The CDR3 DNA reads TGTGCCAGCAGACTCCTAACAGGGGGCTTCAATGAGCAGTTCTTC. Translated: CASRLLTGGFNEQFF. The V and J genes are TRBV28 and TRBJ2-1; 9 nucleotides align to TRBD1. V was pared by 6 bases and J by 6 bases, with 9 bases of the junction left unmatched. The CDR3 runs to 15 residues. The germline V gene has CDR1 MDHEN and CDR2 SYDVKM. The full variable domain, with the rest looked up from reference TRBV28 and TRBJ2-1, is DVKVTQSSRYLVKRTGEKVFLECVQDMDHENMFWYRQDPGLGLRLIYFSYDVKMKEKGDIPEGYSVSREKKERFSLILESASTNQTSMYLCASRLLTGGFNEQFFGPGTRLTVL.

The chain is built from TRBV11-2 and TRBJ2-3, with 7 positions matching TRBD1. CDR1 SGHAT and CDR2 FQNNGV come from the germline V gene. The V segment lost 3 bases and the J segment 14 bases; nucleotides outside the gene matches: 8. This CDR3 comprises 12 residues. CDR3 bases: TGTGCCAGCAGCTTCAGGGGGAGCCACCCGTATTTT. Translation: CASSFRGSHPYF.

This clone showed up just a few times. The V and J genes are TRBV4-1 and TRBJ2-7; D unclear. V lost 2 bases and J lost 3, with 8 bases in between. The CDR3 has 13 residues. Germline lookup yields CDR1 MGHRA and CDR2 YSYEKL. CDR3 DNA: TGCGCCAGCAGCCAATTGACTGGCTACGAGCAGTACTTC. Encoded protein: CASSQLTGYEQYF.

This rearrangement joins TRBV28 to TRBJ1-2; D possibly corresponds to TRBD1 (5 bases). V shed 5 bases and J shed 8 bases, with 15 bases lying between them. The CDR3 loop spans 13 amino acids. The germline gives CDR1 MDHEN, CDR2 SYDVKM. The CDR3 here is CASSDHRGEGYTF. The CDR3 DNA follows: TGTGCCAGCAGTGATCATAGGGGCGAGGGCTACACCTTC.

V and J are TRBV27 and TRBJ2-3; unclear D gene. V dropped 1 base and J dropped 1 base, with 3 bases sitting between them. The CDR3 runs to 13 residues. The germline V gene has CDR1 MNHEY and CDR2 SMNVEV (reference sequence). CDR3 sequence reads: CASSLFGTDTQYF. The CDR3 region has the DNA TGTGCCAGCAGTTTATTTGGCACAGATACGCAGTATTTT.

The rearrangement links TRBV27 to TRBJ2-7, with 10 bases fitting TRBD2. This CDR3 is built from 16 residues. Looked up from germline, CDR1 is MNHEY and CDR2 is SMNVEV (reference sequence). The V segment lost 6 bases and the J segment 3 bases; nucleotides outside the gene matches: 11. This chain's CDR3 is CASSTTRRTSGYEQYF. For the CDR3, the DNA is TGTGCCAGCAGCACAACTAGGAGGACTAGCGGCTACGAGCAGTACTTC.

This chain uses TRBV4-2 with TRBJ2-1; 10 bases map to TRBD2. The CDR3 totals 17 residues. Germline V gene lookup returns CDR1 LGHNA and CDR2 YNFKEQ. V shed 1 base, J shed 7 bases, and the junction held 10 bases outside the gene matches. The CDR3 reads CASSQGEGTSVRNEQFF. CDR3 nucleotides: TGTGCCAGCAGCCAAGGGGAGGGGACTAGCGTGAGAAATGAGCAGTTCTTC.

In DNA, the CDR3 is TGTGCCAGTAGCCCCCGGCGGGGTGTTGAGGTCTATGGCTACACCTTC. Translated: CASSPRRGVEVYGYTF. The gene calls are TRBV19 and TRBJ1-2; D unclear. This CDR3 is built from 16 residues. The germline V and J ends were trimmed by 6 bases and 4 bases, with 21 bases remaining between them. Germline lookup yields CDR1 LNHDA and CDR2 SQIVND (reference sequence).

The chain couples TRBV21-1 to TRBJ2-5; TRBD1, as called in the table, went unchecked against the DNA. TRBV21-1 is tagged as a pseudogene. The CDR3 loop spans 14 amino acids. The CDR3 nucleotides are TGTGCCAGCAGCAAAGAGTACAGGCAAGAGACCCAGTACTTC. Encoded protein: CASSKEYRQETQYF.

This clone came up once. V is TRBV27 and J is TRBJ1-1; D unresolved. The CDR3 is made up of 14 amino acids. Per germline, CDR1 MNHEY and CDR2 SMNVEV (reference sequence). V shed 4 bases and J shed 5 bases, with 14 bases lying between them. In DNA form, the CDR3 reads TGTGCCAGCAGTTCGCGGCCTTTTAAGACTGAAGCTTTCTTT. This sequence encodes CASSSRPFKTEAFF.

CDR3 sequence (DNA): TGTGCCAGCAGTTCGACTACTAGCGGGAGGGATACGCAGTATTTT. Translating it yields CASSSTTSGRDTQYF. V usage is TRBV27 and J usage is TRBJ2-3; 12 bases fit TRBD2. CDR3 size: 15 residues. The germline V gene has CDR1 MNHEY and CDR2 SMNVEV (reference sequence). Trimming cost V 4 bases and J 6 bases; bases outside gene matches: 5.

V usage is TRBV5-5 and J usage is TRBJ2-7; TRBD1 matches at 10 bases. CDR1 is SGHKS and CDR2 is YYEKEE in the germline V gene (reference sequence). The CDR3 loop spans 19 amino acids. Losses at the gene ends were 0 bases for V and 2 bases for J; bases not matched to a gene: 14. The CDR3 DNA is TGTGCCAGCAGCTTGGCAGGGGACAGGGGTGGCCCCAAGGCCTACGAGCAGTACTTC. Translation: CASSLAGDRGGPKAYEQYF.

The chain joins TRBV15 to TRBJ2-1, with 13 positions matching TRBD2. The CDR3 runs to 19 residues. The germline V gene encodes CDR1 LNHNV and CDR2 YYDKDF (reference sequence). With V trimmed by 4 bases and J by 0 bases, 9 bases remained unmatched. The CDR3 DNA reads TGTGCCACCAGCATTACTAGCGGGAGGGCCTGGGGCTCCTACAATGAGCAGTTCTTC. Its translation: CATSITSGRAWGSYNEQFF. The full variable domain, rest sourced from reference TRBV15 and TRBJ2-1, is DAMVIQNPRYQVTQFGKPVTLSCSQTLNHNVMYWYQQKSSQAPKLLFHYYDKDFNNEADTPDNFQSRRPNTSFCFLDIRSPGLGDTAMYLCATSITSGRAWGSYNEQFFGPGTRLTVL.

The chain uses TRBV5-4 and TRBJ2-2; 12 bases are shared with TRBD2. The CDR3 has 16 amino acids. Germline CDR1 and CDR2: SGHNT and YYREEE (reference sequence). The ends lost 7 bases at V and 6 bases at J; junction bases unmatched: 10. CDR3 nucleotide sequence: TGTGCCAGCTGGGGACCGGGACTAGCGGGTTCCGGGGAGCTGTTTTTT. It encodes CASWGPGLAGSGELFF.

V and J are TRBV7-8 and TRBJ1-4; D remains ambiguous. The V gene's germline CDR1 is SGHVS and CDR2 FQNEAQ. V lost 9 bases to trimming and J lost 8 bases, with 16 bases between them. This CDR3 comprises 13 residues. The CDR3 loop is CARQSWVEEKLFF. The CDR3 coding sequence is TGTGCCAGACAAAGCTGGGTAGAAGAAAAACTGTTTTTT.

CDR3 bases: TGTGCCAGCAGCCCCGAATTAACCGCTTGGGACAGGGTAGTCAATGGCTACACCTTC. It yields the protein CASSPELTAWDRVVNGYTF. The chain is built from TRBV13 and TRBJ1-2; 9 bases are a match to TRBD1. There are 19 residues in the CDR3. Germline loops: CDR1 PRHDT, CDR2 FYEKMQ (reference sequence). The junction had 22 bases not matched to a gene; V was cut back by 5 bases and J by 6 bases.

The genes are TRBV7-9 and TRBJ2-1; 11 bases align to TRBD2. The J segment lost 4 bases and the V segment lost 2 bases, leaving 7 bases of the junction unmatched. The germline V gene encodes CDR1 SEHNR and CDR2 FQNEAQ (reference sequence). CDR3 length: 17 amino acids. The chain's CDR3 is CASSLSLAGGLYNEQFF. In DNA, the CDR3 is TGTGCCAGCAGCTTAAGCCTAGCGGGAGGACTTTACAATGAGCAGTTCTTC.